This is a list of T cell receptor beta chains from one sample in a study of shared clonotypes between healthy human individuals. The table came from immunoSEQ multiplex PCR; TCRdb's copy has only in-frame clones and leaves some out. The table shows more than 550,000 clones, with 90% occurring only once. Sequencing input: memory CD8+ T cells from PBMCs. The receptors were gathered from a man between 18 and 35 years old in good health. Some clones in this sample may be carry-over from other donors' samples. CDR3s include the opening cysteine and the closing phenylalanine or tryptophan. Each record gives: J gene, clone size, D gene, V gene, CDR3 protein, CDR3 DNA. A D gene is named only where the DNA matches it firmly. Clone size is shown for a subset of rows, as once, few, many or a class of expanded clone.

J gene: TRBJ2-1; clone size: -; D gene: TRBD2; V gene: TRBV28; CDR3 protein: CASSLSGSNEQFF; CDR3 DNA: TGTGCCAGCAGTTTAAGCGGGAGCAATGAGCAGTTCTTC
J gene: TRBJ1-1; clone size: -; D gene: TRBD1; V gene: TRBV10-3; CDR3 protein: CATDRGPPMNTEAFF; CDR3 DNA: TGTGCCACCGACAGGGGGCCTCCCATGAACACTGAAGCTTTCTTT
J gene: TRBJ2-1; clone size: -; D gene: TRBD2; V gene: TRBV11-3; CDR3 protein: CASSLAVGRIGQFF; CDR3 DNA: TGTGCCAGCAGCTTAGCGGTCGGGAGGATCGGGCAGTTCTTC
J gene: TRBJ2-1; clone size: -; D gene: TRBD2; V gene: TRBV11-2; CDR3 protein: CASSIGLAAYNEQFF; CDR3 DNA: TGTGCCAGCAGCATCGGACTAGCGGCCTACAATGAGCAGTTCTTC
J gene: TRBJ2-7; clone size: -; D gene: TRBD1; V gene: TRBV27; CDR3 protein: CASSPSTGQIHYEQYF; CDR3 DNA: TGTGCCAGCAGTCCATCTACGGGACAGATACACTACGAGCAGTACTTC
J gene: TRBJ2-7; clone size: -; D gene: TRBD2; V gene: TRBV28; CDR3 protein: CASSHPEGLAFPHEQYF; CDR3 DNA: TGTGCCAGCAGCCATCCTGAAGGACTAGCTTTTCCCCACGAGCAGTACTTC
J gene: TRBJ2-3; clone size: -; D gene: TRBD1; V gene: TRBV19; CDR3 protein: CASNTGTALGDTQYF; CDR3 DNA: TGTGCCAGTAATACTGGGACAGCACTAGGGGATACGCAGTATTTT
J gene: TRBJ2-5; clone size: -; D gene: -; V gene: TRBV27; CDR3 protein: CASSLGRLRQETQYF; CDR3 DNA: TGTGCCAGCAGCCTAGGTCGGTTGAGGCAAGAGACCCAGTACTTC
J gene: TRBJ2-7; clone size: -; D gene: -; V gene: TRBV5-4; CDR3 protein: CASSPLREPISYEQYF; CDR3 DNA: TGTGCCAGCAGCCCTCTCCGGGAGCCTATTTCCTACGAGCAGTACTTC
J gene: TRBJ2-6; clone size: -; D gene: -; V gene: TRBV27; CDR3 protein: CASSSLDSSGANVLTF; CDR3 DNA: TGTGCCAGCAGTAGTCTAGACAGCTCTGGGGCCAACGTCCTGACTTTC
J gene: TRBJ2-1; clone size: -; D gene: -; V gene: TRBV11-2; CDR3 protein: CASSPRKANEQFF; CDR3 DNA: TGTGCCAGCAGCCCCCGTAAGGCCAATGAGCAGTTCTTC
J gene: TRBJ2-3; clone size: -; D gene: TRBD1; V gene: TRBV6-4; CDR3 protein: CASSDSGRGLTDTQYF; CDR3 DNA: TGTGCCAGCAGTGACTCCGGCAGGGGGCTAACAGATACGCAGTATTTT
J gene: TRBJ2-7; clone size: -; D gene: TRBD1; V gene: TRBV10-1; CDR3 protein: CASGARDSSQTIPCLF; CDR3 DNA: TGCGCCAGCGGCGCCCGGGACAGCTCACAGACCATCCCATGCCTTTTC
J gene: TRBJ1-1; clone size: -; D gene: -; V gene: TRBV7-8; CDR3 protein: CASSSMQGVNTEAFF; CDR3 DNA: TGTGCCAGCAGCTCAATGCAAGGGGTGAACACTGAAGCTTTCTTT
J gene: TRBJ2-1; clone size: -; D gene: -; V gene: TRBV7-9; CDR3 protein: CASSLPGSYNEQFF; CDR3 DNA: TGTGCCAGCAGCTTACCCGGCTCCTACAATGAGCAGTTCTTC
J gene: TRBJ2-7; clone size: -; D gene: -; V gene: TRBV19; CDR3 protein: CASTQGRGSYEQYF; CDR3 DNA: TGTGCCAGTACCCAGGGGCGGGGCTCCTACGAGCAGTACTTC
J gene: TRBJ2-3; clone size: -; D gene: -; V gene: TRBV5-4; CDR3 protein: CASLLMFSRCFGTDTQYF; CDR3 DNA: TGTGCCAGCCTCCTGATGTTCAGCCGATGCTTTGGCACAGATACGCAGTATTTT
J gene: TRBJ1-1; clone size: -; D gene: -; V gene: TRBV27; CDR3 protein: CASSLRTENTEAFF; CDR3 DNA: TGTGCCAGCAGTCTACGGACGGAAAACACTGAAGCTTTCTTT
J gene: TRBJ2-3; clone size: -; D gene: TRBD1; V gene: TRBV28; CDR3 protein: CASRKRRQGPDTQYF; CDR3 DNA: TGTGCCAGCAGAAAGCGGAGACAGGGCCCAGATACGCAGTATTTT
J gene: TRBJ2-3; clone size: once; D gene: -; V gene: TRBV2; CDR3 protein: CASGDPLVTDTQYF; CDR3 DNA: TGTGCCAGCGGCGACCCACTAGTAACAGATACGCAGTATTTT
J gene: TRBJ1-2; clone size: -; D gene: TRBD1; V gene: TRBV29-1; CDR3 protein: CSVRSTGEGVYGYTF; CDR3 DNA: TGCAGCGTCAGATCCACAGGGGAGGGGGTCTATGGCTACACCTTC
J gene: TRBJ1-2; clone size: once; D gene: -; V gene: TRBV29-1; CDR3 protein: CSADSPGNRGYTF; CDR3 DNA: TGCAGCGCCGATTCTCCCGGGAATCGGGGCTACACCTTC
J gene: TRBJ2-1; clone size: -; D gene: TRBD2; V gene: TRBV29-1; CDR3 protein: CSVVTSGRGEQFF; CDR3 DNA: TGCAGCGTTGTGACTAGCGGGAGGGGTGAGCAGTTCTTC
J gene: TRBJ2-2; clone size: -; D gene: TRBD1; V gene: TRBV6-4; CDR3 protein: CASSDRQGYLAGELFF; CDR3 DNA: TGTGCCAGCAGTGATCGACAGGGCTATCTCGCCGGGGAGCTGTTTTTT
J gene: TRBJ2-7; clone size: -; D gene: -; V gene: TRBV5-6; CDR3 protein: CASSGLRGYEQYF; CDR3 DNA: TGTGCCAGCAGTGGGTTGCGGGGCTACGAGCAGTACTTC
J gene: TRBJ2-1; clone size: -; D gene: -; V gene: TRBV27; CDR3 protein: CASSLSVPIAYNEQFF; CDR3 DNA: TGTGCCAGCAGTTTATCGGTCCCGATCGCCTACAATGAGCAGTTCTTC
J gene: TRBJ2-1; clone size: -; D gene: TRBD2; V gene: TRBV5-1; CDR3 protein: CASSPRTSGSFDEQFF; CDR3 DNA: TGCGCCAGCAGCCCGAGGACTAGCGGGAGTTTCGATGAGCAGTTCTTC
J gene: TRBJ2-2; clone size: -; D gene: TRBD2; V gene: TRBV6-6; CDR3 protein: CASSVDARGAGELFF; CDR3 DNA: TGTGCCAGCAGTGTGGACGCCCGGGGGGCCGGGGAGCTGTTTTTT
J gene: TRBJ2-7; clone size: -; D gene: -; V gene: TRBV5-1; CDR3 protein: CASSLGRLSPYEQYF; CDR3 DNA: TGCGCCAGCAGCTTGGGTCGGCTATCCCCCTACGAGCAGTACTTC
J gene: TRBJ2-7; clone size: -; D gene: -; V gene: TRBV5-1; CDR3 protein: CASSLGLPDEQYF; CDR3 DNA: TGCGCCAGCAGCCTGGGCCTCCCCGACGAGCAGTACTTC
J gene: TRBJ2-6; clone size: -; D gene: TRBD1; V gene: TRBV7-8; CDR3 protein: CASSLKLGPGGSAGANVLTF; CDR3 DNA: TGTGCCAGCAGCTTAAAGTTGGGGCCAGGGGGTTCTGCTGGGGCCAACGTCCTGACTTTC
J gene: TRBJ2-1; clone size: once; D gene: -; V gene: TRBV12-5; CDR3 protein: CASGLGSHNEQFF; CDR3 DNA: TGTGCTAGTGGTTTGGGCAGCCACAATGAGCAGTTCTTC
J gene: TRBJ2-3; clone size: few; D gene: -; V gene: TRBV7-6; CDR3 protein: CASSLEYGGKSTDTQYF; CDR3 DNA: TGTGCCAGCAGCTTAGAATACGGCGGGAAAAGCACAGATACGCAGTATTTT
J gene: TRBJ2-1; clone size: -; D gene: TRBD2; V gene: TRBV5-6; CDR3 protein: CASSLVGGRSYNEQFF; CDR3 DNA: TGTGCCAGCAGCTTGGTTGGCGGGAGATCCTACAATGAGCAGTTCTTC
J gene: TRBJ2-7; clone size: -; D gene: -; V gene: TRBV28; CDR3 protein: CASRDRSSYEQYF; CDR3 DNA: TGTGCCAGCAGGGACCGAAGCTCCTACGAGCAGTACTTC
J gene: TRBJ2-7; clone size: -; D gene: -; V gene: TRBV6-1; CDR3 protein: CASSEPRFGAYEQYF; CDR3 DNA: TGTGCCAGCAGTGAACCGCGGTTTGGGGCCTACGAGCAGTACTTC
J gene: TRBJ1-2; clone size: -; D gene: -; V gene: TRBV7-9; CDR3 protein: CASSLRLGGENYGYTF; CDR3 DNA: TGTGCCAGCAGCTTGAGATTGGGCGGCGAGAACTATGGCTACACCTTC
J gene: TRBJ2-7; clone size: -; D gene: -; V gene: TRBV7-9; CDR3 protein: CASSPGAGDYEQYF; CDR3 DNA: TGCGCCAGCAGCCCTGGGGCAGGAGACTACGAGCAGTACTTC
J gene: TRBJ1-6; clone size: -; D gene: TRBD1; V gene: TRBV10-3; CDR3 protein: CAISEPRDRVYF; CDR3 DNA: TGTGCCATCAGTGAGCCCCGGGACAGGGTATACTTT
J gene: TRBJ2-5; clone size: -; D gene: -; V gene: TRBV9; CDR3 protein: CASSVVGTQETQYF; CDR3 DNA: TGTGCCAGCAGCGTAGTGGGAACCCAAGAGACCCAGTACTTC
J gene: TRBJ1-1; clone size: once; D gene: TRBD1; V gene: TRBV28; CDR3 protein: CASSQQGAWDTEAFF; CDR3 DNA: TGTGCCAGCAGTCAACAGGGGGCGTGGGACACTGAAGCTTTCTTT
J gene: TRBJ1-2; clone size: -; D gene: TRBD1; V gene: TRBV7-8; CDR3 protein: CASSERTGRRGYTF; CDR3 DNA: TGTGCCAGCAGCGAACGGACAGGGCGGCGAGGCTACACCTTC
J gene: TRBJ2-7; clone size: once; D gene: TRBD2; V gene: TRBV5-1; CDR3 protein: CASSIHSGGISYEQYF; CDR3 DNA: TGCGCCAGCAGCATCCATTCGGGAGGTATCTCCTACGAGCAGTACTTC
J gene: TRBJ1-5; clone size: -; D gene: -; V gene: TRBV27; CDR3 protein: CASSHDSSARQPQHF; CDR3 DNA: TGTGCCAGCAGCCATGACAGTAGCGCCCGCCAGCCCCAGCATTTT
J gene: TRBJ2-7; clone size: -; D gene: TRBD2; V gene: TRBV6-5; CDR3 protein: CASSYSGGMQPEQYF; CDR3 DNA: TGTGCCAGCAGTTACTCCGGGGGGATGCAGCCCGAGCAGTACTTC
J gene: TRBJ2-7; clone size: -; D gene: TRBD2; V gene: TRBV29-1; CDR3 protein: CSVEGWVAGVSEQYF; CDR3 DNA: TGCAGCGTTGAAGGTTGGGTAGCGGGGGTTTCCGAGCAGTACTTC
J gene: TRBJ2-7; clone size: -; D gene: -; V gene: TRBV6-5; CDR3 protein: CASSYGDPKTYEQYF; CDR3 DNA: TGTGCCAGCAGTTACGGGGACCCAAAAACCTACGAGCAGTACTTC
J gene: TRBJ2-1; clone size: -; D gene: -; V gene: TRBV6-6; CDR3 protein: CASSADSRSYNEQFF; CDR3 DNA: TGTGCCAGCAGTGCAGACTCTAGAAGCTACAATGAGCAGTTCTTC
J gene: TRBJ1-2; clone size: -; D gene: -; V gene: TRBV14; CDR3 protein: CASSHITFYGYTF; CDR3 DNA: TGTGCCAGCAGCCATATAACGTTCTATGGCTACACCTTC